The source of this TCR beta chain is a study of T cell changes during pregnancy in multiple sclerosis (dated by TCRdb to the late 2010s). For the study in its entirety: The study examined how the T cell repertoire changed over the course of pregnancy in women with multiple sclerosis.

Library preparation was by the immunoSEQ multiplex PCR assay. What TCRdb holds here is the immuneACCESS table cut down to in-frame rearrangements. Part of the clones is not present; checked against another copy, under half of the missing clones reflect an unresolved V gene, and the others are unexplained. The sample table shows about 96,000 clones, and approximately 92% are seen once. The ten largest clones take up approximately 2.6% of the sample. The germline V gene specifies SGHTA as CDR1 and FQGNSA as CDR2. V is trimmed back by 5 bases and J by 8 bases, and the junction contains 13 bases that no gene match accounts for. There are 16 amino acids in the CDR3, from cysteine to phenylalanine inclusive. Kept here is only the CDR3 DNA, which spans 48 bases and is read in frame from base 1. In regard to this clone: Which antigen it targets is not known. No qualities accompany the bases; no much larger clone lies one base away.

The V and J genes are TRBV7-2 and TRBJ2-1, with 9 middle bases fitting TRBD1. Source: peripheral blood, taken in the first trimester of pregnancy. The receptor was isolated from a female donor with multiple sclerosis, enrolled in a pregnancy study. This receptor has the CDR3 CASSLNRGTGIYEQFF. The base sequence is TGTGCCAGCAGCCTAAACCGCGGGACAGGGATCTATGAGCAGTTCTTC.